This TCR beta chain was recorded in a study of identical twins. This CDR3 region has 13 residues. CDR1 is SGHKS and CDR2 is YYEKEE in the germline V gene (reference sequence). Trimming took 2 bases from V and 5 from J, leaving 10 bases between them. This clonotype was found many times. TCRdb reprocessed the 5' RACE reads with MiXCR, giving one entry per CDR3 protein. The sample includes 220,000 or so distinct CDR3 sequences, roughly 7% seen only once; the top ten take approximately 3.7%. The data also belong to a second study, concerning yellow fever vaccine responses in identical twins.

This sequence originates from a woman aged 18-29 years in good health. Sequenced input: memory (CD45RO+) T cells sorted from blood. The chain has TRBV5-5 and TRBJ1-1; possible D gene TRBD1, 6 bases. CDR3 nucleotide sequence: TGTGCCAGCAGCTTTGAAAGGGGGACTGAAGCTTTCTTT. Its protein is CASSFERGTEAFF. The complete variable domain, with remaining parts taken from reference TRBV5-5 and TRBJ1-1, reads DAGVTQSPTHLIKTRGQQVTLRCSPISGHKSVSWYQQVLGQGPQFIFQYYEKEERGRGNFPDRFSARQFPNYSSELNVNALLLGDSALYLCASSFERGTEAFFGQGTRLTVV.